This T cell receptor beta chain was obtained from a study of T-cell reconstitution after alpha-beta-depleted transplantation in children. V lost 2 bases, J lost 6 bases, and 15 bases lay in between. Germline V gene sequence: CDR1 SGHRS, CDR2 YFSETQ. There are 15 residues in the CDR3. Researchers prepared the TCRbeta library using unique molecular identifiers, the study reports. TCRdb re-analysed the PCR reads in MiXCR, keeping a single row per CDR3 protein. Altogether over 80,000 distinct CDR3 sequences are present, less than 25% being singletons, with the ten largest covering about a fifth. The TCR originated in a boy aged 2 to 9 with acute lymphoblastic leukemia, due to receive a stem cell transplant. The chain is built from TRBV5-1 and TRBJ2-1; D is ambiguous. Sequencing was performed on PBMCs, taken before TCRalphabeta/CD19-depleted stem cell transplant. CDR3 sequence (DNA): TGCGCCAGCAGCTTTTTCCAACCCGAGGTCAATGAGCAGTTCTTC. It translates to CASSFFQPEVNEQFF. The whole variable domain, filled in from reference TRBV5-1 and TRBJ2-1, reads KAGVTQTPRYLIKTRGQQVTLSCSPISGHRSVSWYQQTPGQGLQFLFEYFSETQRNKGNFPGRFSGRQFSNSRSEMNVSTLELGDSALYLCASSFFQPEVNEQFFGPGTRLTVL.